This entry lists 15 T cell receptor beta chains sequenced from one sample in a study of blood T cell repertoires in COVID-19. The assay was immunoSEQ multiplex PCR, and TCRdb's table has in-frame clones only and misses some. The sample gives 46,000 or so clones, more than 90% of which show up once; around 17% is in the top ten. The material sequenced was peripheral blood. The receptors come from a man between 65 and 85 years old with active COVID-19.

This chain uses TRBV28 with TRBJ2-2; maybe TRBD1 (6 bases). Trimming removed 2 bases at V and 1 base at J, with 17 bases between. The CDR3 sequence is 18 residues long. Germline V lookup: CDR1 MDHEN, CDR2 SYDVKM. The DNA of the CDR3 is TGTGCCAGCAGTTTAGGGGGCTTTAGGACAGAGAACACCGGGGAGCTGTTTTTT. This codes for CASSLGGFRTENTGELFF. Supplemented by reference TRBV28 and TRBJ2-2, the full variable domain reads DVKVTQSSRYLVKRTGEKVFLECVQDMDHENMFWYRQDPGLGLRLIYFSYDVKMKEKGDIPEGYSVSREKKERFSLILESASTNQTSMYLCASSLGGFRTENTGELFFGEGSRLTVL.

The chain couples TRBV19 to TRBJ2-1; the D is unclear. V was pared by 3 bases and J by 4 bases, with 4 bases between. Germline CDR1 is LNHDA and CDR2 is SQIVND (reference sequence). CDR3 size: 12 residues. The CDR3 coding sequence is TGTGCCAGTAGTATTCAGTACAATGAGCAGTTCTTC. Its protein product is CASSIQYNEQFF.

This clone was observed once. J is TRBJ2-5 and V is TRBV6-6; TRBD2 agrees at 7 bases. CDR1 is MNHNY and CDR2 is SVGAGI in the germline V gene (reference sequence). The CDR3 covers 15 residues. Trimming removed 6 bases from V and 1 base from J; junction bases left unmatched: 8. The CDR3 region is CASRPLAATQETQYF. DNA for the CDR3: TGTGCCAGCAGACCCCTAGCGGCCACCCAAGAGACCCAGTACTTC.

The chain has TRBV7-2 and TRBJ2-3; D might be TRBD2 (5 bases). This CDR3 contains 13 residues. The germline V gene has CDR1 SGHTA and CDR2 FQGNSA. Deletions cut 4 bases from V and 5 bases from J, with 10 bases between. CDR3 loop: CASSSSNLDTQYF. CDR3 bases: TGTGCCAGCAGCTCTAGCAACTTAGATACGCAGTATTTT.

V and J are TRBV2 and TRBJ2-2, with a possible D match to TRBD1 (7 bases). In germline, CDR1 is SNHLY, CDR2 FYNNEI. V shed 2 bases and J shed 3 bases, with 10 bases lying between them. The CDR3 totals 15 residues. CDR3 sequence: CASSETRGDTGELFF. The CDR3, as DNA: TGTGCCAGCAGTGAAACCAGGGGGGACACCGGGGAGCTGTTTTTT.

The V call is TRBV19, the J call TRBJ2-3; TRBD1 agrees at 7 bases. J was trimmed by 3 bases and V by 3 bases; bases with no gene match: 6. Looked up from germline, CDR1 is LNHDA and CDR2 is SQIVND (reference sequence). CDR3 length equals 15 residues. Written as DNA, the CDR3 is TGTGCCAGTAGTATTGACAGGGCCAGAACAGATACGCAGTATTTT. The encoded protein is CASSIDRARTDTQYF.

The CDR3 DNA sequence: TGTGCCAGCAGTCCGGGAACTAGCGGGGGCATAAGAGAAGAGACCCAGTACTTC. It encodes CASSPGTSGGIREETQYF. The rearrangement links TRBV7-4 to TRBJ2-5; TRBD2 matches at 11 bases. With V trimmed by 6 bases and J by 3 bases, 15 bases remained unmatched. The CDR3 totals 18 residues. Germline CDR1 is SGHVT and CDR2 is SQSDAQ.

The genes are TRBV7-9 and TRBJ2-1; TRBD1 agrees at 8 bases. In germline, CDR1 is SEHNR, CDR2 FQNEAQ (reference sequence). Trimming at V came to 4 bases and at J to 6 bases, leaving 8 bases not matched to a gene. The CDR3 is 15 amino acids. Here the CDR3 DNA reads TGTGCCAGCAGCTCCGGACAGGGCTATATCAATGAGCAGTTCTTC. Protein product: CASSSGQGYINEQFF.

The rearrangement joins TRBV25-1 to TRBJ2-1; 11 bases are shared with TRBD1. V lost 4 bases and J lost 9; bases outside the gene matches: 5. Germline V gene data show CDR1 as MGHDK and CDR2 as SYGVNS. This CDR3 is 14 amino acids long. CDR3 region: CASSVGQGAFEQFF. Here the CDR3 DNA reads TGTGCCAGCAGTGTAGGACAGGGGGCGTTTGAGCAGTTCTTC.

In its sample, this clone was seen a few times. The chain joins TRBV5-5 to TRBJ1-3, with 7 bases that match TRBD1. Germline V gene data show CDR1 as SGHKS and CDR2 as YYEKEE (reference sequence). V shed 4 bases and J 0 bases; nucleotides not matched to a gene: 7. The CDR3 sequence is 16 residues long. CDR3 residues: CASSHLQGSSGNTIYF. The CDR3 DNA is TGTGCCAGCAGCCACCTACAGGGGAGCTCTGGAAACACCATATATTTT.

This clone appeared a single time. The V call is TRBV6-5, the J call TRBJ2-1; D unclear. The CDR3 has 10 residues. Germline V gives CDR1 MNHEY, CDR2 SVGAGI. The ends were cut back, 10 bases at V and 8 bases at J, with 9 bases in the middle. CDR3 amino acids: CANPRDEQFF. DNA of the CDR3: TGTGCCAACCCCCGGGATGAGCAGTTCTTC.

The V gene is TRBV7-9, the J gene TRBJ2-2; the D gene is possibly TRBD1 (5 bases). The ends were cut back, 5 bases at V and 0 bases at J, with 10 bases in the middle. Per the germline V gene, CDR1 is SEHNR and CDR2 is FQNEAQ (reference sequence). This CDR3 spans 15 amino acids. CDR3 sequence (DNA): TGTGCCAGCAGCCGACAGAGCGCGAACACCGGGGAGCTGTTTTTT. Its translation is CASSRQSANTGELFF.

The rearrangement links TRBV5-1 to TRBJ1-5, with D unresolved. Looked up from germline, CDR1 is SGHRS and CDR2 is YFSETQ. The CDR3 is made up of 16 amino acids. The V end lost 0 bases, the J end lost 7 bases, and 17 bases lay between the germline ends. CDR3 nucleotide sequence: TGCGCCAGCAGCTTGGGAGGGCGTGGGGAGGGCCAGCCCCAGCATTTT. Translating gives CASSLGGRGEGQPQHF.

DNA for the CDR3: TGTGCCAGCAATCCCCACAGCCGCTCCTATAATTCACCCCTCCACTTT. Amino acids: CASNPHSRSYNSPLHF. The chain has TRBV28 and TRBJ1-6; D remains unclear. CDR1 is MDHEN, CDR2 SYDVKM, per germline. The CDR3 runs to 16 residues. V was shortened by 7 bases and J by 0 bases, with 13 bases between the two germline ends.

The chain carries TRBV7-9 and TRBJ2-1; the match to TRBD2 covers 8 bases. The J segment lost 8 bases and the V segment lost 2 bases, leaving 11 bases of the junction unmatched. The CDR3 is 16 residues long. The germline CDR1 and CDR2 sequences are SEHNR and FQNEAQ (reference sequence). This CDR3 reads CASSLTSGSRRDEQFF. The CDR3 DNA is TGTGCCAGCAGCTTAACGAGCGGGAGCAGGAGAGATGAGCAGTTCTTC.